These 15 T cell receptor beta chains came from one sample sequenced in a study of graft-versus-host responses after intestinal transplantation. Clones were sequenced by immunoSEQ multiplex PCR, and TCRdb holds only the in-frame ones, with some missing. The profile shows approximately 100,000 clones, about 90% of them singletons. No antigen is known for these receptors. The starting material was unstimulated CD4+ T cells sorted from spleen or lymph node cells, obtained before intestinal transplant. The receptors derive from a human donor who received an intestinal transplant.

The chain combines TRBV7-3 with TRBJ1-1, with a tentative D call TRBD1 (5 bases). Germline V gives CDR1 SGHTA, CDR2 FQGTGA. The CDR3 is 13 residues long. Trimming left V 5 bases short and J 4 bases short, with 11 bases between. DNA for the CDR3: TGTGCCAGCAGCGCCAGGGCCGCCACTGAAGCTTTCTTT. The encoded protein is CASSARAATEAFF.

This chain joins TRBV21-1 and TRBJ2-1; the table's D call of TRBD2 was not tested on the DNA. TRBV21-1 is a pseudogene. The CDR3 is made up of 15 amino acids. The CDR3 reads CASREGTSSYNEQFF. The CDR3 DNA is TGTGCCAGCAGAGAGGGTACAAGCTCCTACAATGAGCAGTTCTTC.

The chain employs TRBV28 and TRBJ2-7, with 7 bases identical to TRBD2. The germline CDR1 and CDR2 sequences are MDHEN and SYDVKM. The CDR3 has 16 amino acids. V lost 3 bases and J lost 0; bases outside the gene matches: 8. The CDR3 DNA reads as TGTGCCAGCAGTTTTAGGGCGGGAGCCCGCTCCTACGAGCAGTACTTC. Translating it yields CASSFRAGARSYEQYF.

This sequence joins TRBV28 and TRBJ2-7; TRBD2 agrees at 11 bases. V trimming: 6 bases; J trimming: 6 bases; junction bases outside the gene matches: 7. This CDR3 contains 14 residues. The germline V gene encodes CDR1 MDHEN and CDR2 SYDVKM. The CDR3 spells CASRVAGGKGEQYF. DNA of the CDR3: TGTGCCAGCAGAGTAGCGGGAGGGAAAGGCGAGCAGTACTTC. The entire variable domain, with the rest obtained from reference TRBV28 and TRBJ2-7, is as follows: DVKVTQSSRYLVKRTGEKVFLECVQDMDHENMFWYRQDPGLGLRLIYFSYDVKMKEKGDIPEGYSVSREKKERFSLILESASTNQTSMYLCASRVAGGKGEQYFGPGTRLTVT.

J is TRBJ1-2 and V is TRBV11-2; a weak D match, TRBD1 (5 bases). The CDR3 has 17 amino acids. The germline V gene has CDR1 SGHAT and CDR2 FQNNGV. V was clipped by 1 base and J by 7 bases, with 22 bases between them. The chain's CDR3 is CASSLAASREGPVGYTF. As DNA, the CDR3 is TGTGCCAGCAGCTTAGCCGCCAGCAGGGAAGGGCCGGTTGGCTACACCTTC.

The chain joins TRBV29-1 to TRBJ2-7; 7 nucleotides line up with TRBD1. The CDR3 consists of 15 residues. The junction had 13 bases not matched to a gene; V was cut back by 3 bases and J by 5 bases. Germline V gene lookup returns CDR1 SQVTM and CDR2 ANQGSEA. The CDR3 nucleotides are TGCAGCGTTGACCCAGCAGGGACAGCGGCCCACGAGCAGTACTTC. Residues: CSVDPAGTAAHEQYF.

This rearrangement joins TRBV5-5 to TRBJ2-7; 9 nucleotides line up with TRBD1. The J segment lost 4 bases and the V segment lost 5 bases, leaving 10 bases of the junction unmatched. Looked up from germline, CDR1 is SGHKS and CDR2 is YYEKEE (reference sequence). CDR3 length: 15 residues. CDR3 protein: CASRAPGQGRYEQYF. In DNA form, the CDR3 reads TGTGCCAGCAGGGCCCCGGGACAGGGTCGATACGAGCAGTACTTC.

The chain joins TRBV5-6 to TRBJ2-2; possibly TRBD1 or TRBD2 for D (5 bases each). With 5 bases removed from V and 5 bases from J, the gap between germline ends came to 10 bases. The CDR3 length is 13 residues. Per germline, CDR1 SGHDT and CDR2 YYEEEE. The CDR3 DNA is TGTGCCAGCAGAAGGGACCCAACCGGGGAGCTGTTTTTT. Protein: CASRRDPTGELFF.

This sequence joins TRBV11-1 and TRBJ2-2; D gene unclear. Germline V gene data show CDR1 as SGHAT and CDR2 as FQDESV (reference sequence). CDR3 length: 15 residues. Trimming stripped 5 bases from V and 3 bases from J, with 13 bases between. Here the CDR3 DNA reads TGTGCCAGCAGCCACCCGGCAGATTACACCGGGGAGCTGTTTTTT. This encodes CASSHPADYTGELFF.

The CDR3 DNA reads as TGTGCCATCTCGGAGGGGGATTCGTACACTGAAGCTTTCTTT. It codes for CAISEGDSYTEAFF. This rearrangement joins TRBV10-3 to TRBJ1-1; a possible D gene is TRBD1 (6 bases). Per the germline V gene, CDR1 is ENHRY and CDR2 is SYGVKD. The CDR3 totals 14 residues. The ends were cut back, 8 bases at V and 3 bases at J, with 16 bases in the middle.

This clone was seen a handful of times. The chain joins TRBV6-1 to TRBJ2-6; D uncertain. The V gene's germline CDR1 is MNHNS and CDR2 SASEGT. This CDR3 region has 13 residues. Trimming shortened V by 6 bases and J by 0 bases, and 3 bases separated the two germline ends. The CDR3 DNA sequence: TGTGCCAGCAGACTCTCTGGGGCCAACGTCCTGACTTTC. Translating it yields CASRLSGANVLTF.

J is TRBJ2-7 and V is TRBV9, with D possibly called TRBD1 or TRBD2 (5 bases each). The germline V and J ends were trimmed by 0 bases and 0 bases, with 13 bases remaining between them. Looked up from germline, CDR1 is SGDLS and CDR2 is YYNGEE. The CDR3 runs to 16 residues. The CDR3 loop reads CASSVGHAGSSYEQYF. In nucleotides, the CDR3 is TGTGCCAGCAGCGTAGGGCACGCAGGGAGCTCCTACGAGCAGTACTTC.

The V gene is TRBV6-5, the J gene TRBJ1-4; the D gene is possibly TRBD1 (6 bases). The V end lost 2 bases, the J end lost 8 bases, and 15 bases lay between the germline ends. CDR3 length: 15 amino acids. The V gene's germline CDR1 is MNHEY and CDR2 SVGAGI. This CDR3 is CASSYPGAPREKLFF. CDR3 DNA sequence: TGTGCCAGCAGTTACCCGGGGGCCCCACGGGAAAAACTGTTTTTT.

The count of this clone is one. The chain uses TRBV7-3 and TRBJ2-1, with D possibly being TRBD2 (6 bases). Germline V CDR1 and CDR2: SGHTA, FQGTGA. V was shortened by 2 bases and J by 3 bases, with 14 bases between the two germline ends. The CDR3 consists of 16 residues. The CDR3 sequence: CASSLSGSSFYNEQFF. In DNA, the CDR3 is TGTGCCAGCAGCTTATCCGGGAGTAGCTTCTACAATGAGCAGTTCTTC.

The genes are TRBV27 and TRBJ2-3, with D possibly being TRBD2 (6 bases). V lost 5 bases and J lost 0, with 15 bases in between. The germline CDR1 and CDR2 sequences are MNHEY and SMNVEV (reference sequence). The CDR3 is 16 amino acids. CDR3 in amino acids: CASSRGTVSSTDTQYF. The CDR3 DNA follows: TGTGCCAGCAGTCGCGGGACTGTTTCTAGCACAGATACGCAGTATTTT.